Only a few counts were recorded for the clone carrying this TCR beta chain. The sample belongs to a study of T cells after yellow fever vaccination. From germline, CDR1 is SGHAT and CDR2 FQDESV (reference sequence). V was cut by 2 bases and J by 4 bases, with 17 bases left in between. The CDR3 totals 17 residues. TCRdb re-derived calls from the 5' RACE reads in MiXCR, one entry per CDR3 protein. This sample carries 500,000 to 550,000 distinct CDR3 sequences, 21% of them seen once, and the ten largest clones take roughly 16%. This chain connects TRBV11-1 to TRBJ2-2; D remains unclear. The clonotype comes from a man between 18 and 29 years old who received the YFV17D yellow fever vaccine. The input for sequencing was PBMCs, taken approximately 20 days after the first yellow fever vaccination. As DNA, the CDR3 is TGTGCCAGCAGCTTACGGCTGGGCTCTCCGGGCACCGGGGAGCTGTTTTTT. Amino acid sequence: CASSLRLGSPGTGELFF.